The 19 T cell receptor beta chains below all came from one sample that was sequenced in a study of cytomegalovirus exposure and HLA in healthy donors. The method was immunoSEQ multiplex PCR; TCRdb's version includes in-frame clones alone and lacks a portion of them. Of over 110,000 clones in the sample, about 87% were seen once. Source material: PBMCs. Receptors originate from a man between 18 and 35 years old in good health and CMV-seropositive.

This clone was detected only a few times. The J gene is TRBJ1-2, the V gene TRBV2; the D gene is possibly TRBD1 (5 bases). CDR3 length equals 11 residues. Deletions cut 10 bases from V and 6 bases from J, with 12 bases between. The germline V gene has CDR1 SNHLY and CDR2 FYNNEI. CDR3 bases: TGTGCCACCCGGACACGAGATGGCTACACCTTC. Translating it yields CATRTRDGYTF.

J is TRBJ2-1 and V is TRBV4-1; 8 bases match TRBD2. Looked up from germline, CDR1 is MGHRA and CDR2 is YSYEKL. This CDR3 is built from 13 residues. With V trimmed by 2 bases and J by 8 bases, 2 bases remained unmatched. The CDR3 coding sequence is TGCGCCAGCAGCCAACCGGGAGGGGATGAGCAGTTCTTC. Protein sequence: CASSQPGGDEQFF.

V and J are TRBV5-5 and TRBJ1-1; no reliable D call. The germline CDR1 and CDR2 sequences are SGHKS and YYEKEE (reference sequence). V was pared by 0 bases and J by 3 bases, with 9 bases between. The CDR3 totals 14 residues. The CDR3 DNA is TGTGCCAGCAGCTTGGGGGAGCAGTACACTGAAGCTTTCTTT. It yields the protein CASSLGEQYTEAFF.

In this sample, this clone turned up once. The gene calls are TRBV11-1 and TRBJ2-3, with TRBD2 matching 7 bases. CDR3 size: 18 residues. After removal of 5 bases from V and 0 bases from J, the junction contained 14 bases not matched to a gene. Germline V lookup: CDR1 SGHAT, CDR2 FQDESV (reference sequence). CDR3 in amino acids: CASSPAGEGTRSTDTQYF. The CDR3 DNA is TGTGCCAGCAGCCCCGCGGGGGAAGGGACCCGAAGCACAGATACGCAGTATTTT.

J is TRBJ2-2 and V is TRBV5-1, with 9 bases that match TRBD1. Trimming cost V 5 bases and J 3 bases; bases outside gene matches: 2. CDR3 length: 14 residues. CDR1 is SGHRS, CDR2 YFSETQ, per germline. The CDR3 protein is CASRQGADTGELFF. CDR3 in DNA: TGCGCCAGCAGACAGGGGGCGGACACCGGGGAGCTGTTTTTT.

Only a few counts were recorded for this clone. The chain has TRBV29-1 and TRBJ2-2; 8 bases agree with TRBD1. The V gene end was trimmed by 0 bases and the J gene end by 5 bases; junction bases not matched to a gene: 17. The CDR3 is made up of 19 amino acids. Germline-derived CDR1 and CDR2 are SQVTM and ANQGSEA. The CDR3 reads CSVEDVGDRGTSFTGELFF. Here the CDR3 DNA reads TGCAGCGTTGAAGATGTGGGCGACAGGGGAACGTCCTTTACCGGGGAGCTGTTTTTT.

The chain has TRBV27 and TRBJ2-3, with a tentative D call TRBD2 (6 bases). V was clipped by 1 base and J by 0 bases, with 14 bases between them. Germline V gene lookup returns CDR1 MNHEY and CDR2 SMNVEV (reference sequence). The CDR3 loop spans 17 amino acids. CDR3 in amino acids: CASSLYERLASTDTQYF. Written as DNA, the CDR3 is TGTGCCAGCAGTTTATACGAGAGGCTAGCGAGCACAGATACGCAGTATTTT.

The rearrangement uses TRBV11-3 and TRBJ2-3, with no clear D. Trimming removed 0 bases from V and 5 bases from J, with 3 bases in between. The CDR3 length is 12 residues. Germline values: CDR1 SGHNT, CDR2 YENEEA. The CDR3 is CASSLDIDTQYF. For the CDR3, the DNA is TGTGCCAGCAGCTTAGATATAGATACGCAGTATTTT.

This clone was seen many times. This sequence joins TRBV5-1 and TRBJ2-7; D is possibly TRBD2 (5 bases). The CDR3 is 12 residues long. V was shortened by 6 bases and J by 5 bases, with 12 bases between the two germline ends. CDR1 and CDR2 from the germline V gene are SGHRS and YFSETQ. The CDR3 region is CASKEYGDEQYF. The DNA of the CDR3 is TGCGCCAGCAAGGAGTACGGGGACGAGCAGTACTTC.

The genes are TRBV30 and TRBJ2-7; tentative D call: TRBD2 (6 bases). Germline V lookup: CDR1 GTSNPN, CDR2 SVGIG (reference sequence). Trimming left V 3 bases short and J 2 bases short, with 11 bases between. This CDR3 is 13 amino acids long. In DNA form, the CDR3 reads TGTGCCTGGAGGGGGAGGAGTCCCTACGAGCAGTACTTC. Its translation is CAWRGRSPYEQYF.

The chain joins TRBV14 to TRBJ1-2, with D hard to call. Trimming removed 1 base from V and 4 bases from J, with 13 bases in between. CDR1 is SGHDN, CDR2 FVKESK, per germline. The CDR3 totals 15 residues. In DNA, the CDR3 is TGTGCCAGCAGCCAAGGTTTACAGTCGAGCTATGGCTACACCTTC. It codes for CASSQGLQSSYGYTF.

Points on this clone: Sequence at one end of the junction differs from germline and may be a read error. The rearrangement uses TRBV6-5 and TRBJ2-3; 7 bases map to TRBD2. Germline V gives CDR1 MNHEY, CDR2 SVGAGI. The CDR3 sequence is 15 residues long. CDR3 DNA sequence: TGTGCCATCAGTTACTTGGGGGAGGGGTCAGATACGCAGTATTTT. It encodes CAISYLGEGSDTQYF.

V gene TRBV2 combines with J gene TRBJ1-4; no definite D call. The V end was cut by 7 bases, the J end by 6 bases, with 15 bases between. The germline gives CDR1 SNHLY, CDR2 FYNNEI. The CDR3 consists of 14 residues. CDR3 in amino acids: CASNRYAADEKLFF. The CDR3 nucleotides read TGTGCCAGCAATCGATATGCGGCAGATGAAAAACTGTTTTTT.

This clone was seen a handful of times. The rearrangement joins TRBV2 to TRBJ2-4; D is possibly TRBD1 (6 bases). This CDR3 has 14 amino acids. Germline-derived CDR1 and CDR2 are SNHLY and FYNNEI. V was cut by 6 bases and J by 4 bases, with 13 bases left in between. The CDR3 spells CASRGQLGKNIQYF. Written as DNA, the CDR3 is TGTGCCAGCAGGGGACAATTGGGGAAAAACATTCAGTACTTC.

In nucleotides, the CDR3 is TGTGCCGCCGAGGTGGTGGATAAGTGCAACGAGCAGTACTTC. Translated: CAAEVVDKCNEQYF. V is TRBV6-7 and J is TRBJ2-7; no firm D call. TRBV6-7 is known as an ORF, though its function is uncertain. This CDR3 has 14 residues. V was trimmed by 11 bases and J by 5 bases, leaving 22 bases between them.

This chain joins TRBV2 and TRBJ1-4, with a weak D call TRBD1 (6 bases). V lost 2 bases and J 5 bases, leaving 12 bases between the germline ends. Per germline, CDR1 SNHLY and CDR2 FYNNEI. There are 15 residues in the CDR3. The CDR3 DNA reads as TGTGCCAGCAGTGAATATGGGGGCGGGAATGAAAAACTGTTTTTT. Encoded protein: CASSEYGGGNEKLFF.

This clone has a single count. The chain is built from TRBV13 and TRBJ2-5; TRBD1 agrees at 8 bases. V shed 2 bases and J 5 bases; nucleotides not matched to a gene: 4. This CDR3 spans 14 amino acids. Germline CDR1 reads PRHDT; CDR2 reads FYEKMQ (reference sequence). In DNA form, the CDR3 reads TGTGCCAGCAGCTTAACCAGGGGGCTGGAGACCCAGTACTTC. It translates to CASSLTRGLETQYF.

The chain joins TRBV7-9 to TRBJ2-2; the match to TRBD1 covers 8 bases. CDR1 and CDR2 from the germline V gene are SEHNR and FQNEAQ (reference sequence). The CDR3 totals 17 residues. The V and J ends lost 5 bases and 2 bases, in that order; junction bases with no gene match: 10. The CDR3 DNA reads as TGTGCCAGCAGCCCAGAGTGGGGACAGGATAACACCGGGGAGCTGTTTTTT. Protein: CASSPEWGQDNTGELFF.

The rearrangement uses TRBV6-5 and TRBJ2-7; TRBD2 agrees at 8 bases. Germline trimming cut 3 bases from V and 3 bases from J; bases unmatched to any gene: 7. The CDR3 spans 15 residues. Germline assignment: CDR1 MNHEY and CDR2 SVGAGI. The CDR3 bases are TGTGCCAGCAGTTATGGGGGTAGCGGGGTCTACGAGCAGTACTTC. Translated: CASSYGGSGVYEQYF.